The subject of this entry is one TCR beta chain. The entry originates in a study of blood T cell repertoires in COVID-19. Assay used: immunoSEQ multiplex PCR; TCRdb lists only in-frame clones, some missing. The sample has 200,000 to 250,000 clones, roughly 85% seen once. CDR1 is MGHRA, CDR2 YSYEKL, per germline. V was clipped by 1 base and J by 10 bases, with 11 bases between them. There are 13 residues in the CDR3. The sequence came from a woman between 50 and 59 years old with acute COVID-19. The V and J genes are TRBV4-1 and TRBJ2-1; no definite D call. Sequencing input: PBMCs or T cells enriched from blood (not recorded which). The chain's CDR3 is CASSQVAIGEQFF. CDR3 in DNA: TGCGCCAGCAGCCAAGTAGCTATCGGGGAGCAGTTCTTC.